Listed below are T cell receptor beta chains from one sample, sequenced in a study of shared clonotypes between healthy human individuals. Profiled with immunoSEQ multiplex PCR; TCRdb holds only in-frame clones, not every one. The table shows about half a million clones, with approximately 79% occurring only once. The sequencing input was PBMCs. The receptors stem from a woman in her thirties or forties in good health. Some clones in this sample may be carry-over from other donors' samples. Both conserved end residues are part of each CDR3. Fields, in order: CDR3 protein, CDR3 DNA, D gene, J gene, V gene, clone size. The D gene is left open where the match is weak. Rows give clone size only sometimes, using once, few, many, or a class for an expanded clone.

CDR3: CASSPPDRGQYGYTF
DNA: TGTGCCAGCAGCCCTCCGGACAGGGGGCAATATGGCTACACCTTC
D: TRBD1
J: TRBJ1-2
V: TRBV5-6
size: -

CDR3: CASSLGSGISYEQYF
DNA: TGCGCCAGCAGCTTAGGTAGCGGGATTTCCTACGAGCAGTACTTC
D: TRBD2
J: TRBJ2-7
V: TRBV5-1
size: many

CDR3: CASSVEGGTGPGELFF
DNA: TGTGCCAGCAGCGTAGAAGGGGGAACGGGGCCCGGGGAGCTGTTTTTT
D: -
J: TRBJ2-2
V: TRBV9
size: few

CDR3: CASSLGEGGRRAEQFF
DNA: TGTGCCAGCAGCTTAGGGGAAGGGGGGAGGCGTGCTGAGCAGTTCTTC
D: -
J: TRBJ2-1
V: TRBV7-9
size: -

CDR3: CATSSPGTGMDEQYF
DNA: TGTGCCACCAGCAGTCCCGGGACAGGGATGGACGAGCAGTACTTC
D: TRBD1
J: TRBJ2-7
V: TRBV15
size: -

CDR3: CASSLTGGRETQYF
DNA: TGTGCCAGCAGTTTAACGGGAGGGAGAGAGACCCAGTACTTC
D: TRBD2
J: TRBJ2-5
V: TRBV27
size: -

CDR3: CASSIDREYEQYF
DNA: TGTGCCAGTAGTATCGACAGGGAATACGAGCAGTACTTC
D: TRBD1
J: TRBJ2-7
V: TRBV19
size: -

CDR3: CASSQLAAPTDTQYF
DNA: TGTGCCAGCAGCCAACTAGCGGCCCCCACAGATACGCAGTATTTT
D: TRBD2
J: TRBJ2-3
V: TRBV14
size: -

CDR3: CAWSVGGSGELFF
DNA: TGTGCCTGGAGTGTGGGAGGATCCGGGGAGCTGTTTTTT
D: -
J: TRBJ2-2
V: TRBV30
size: -

CDR3: CASSLRSGGSYEQYF
DNA: TGCGCCAGCAGCCTCCGGTCGGGCGGCTCCTACGAGCAGTACTTC
D: -
J: TRBJ2-7
V: TRBV4-3
size: -

CDR3: CASSPGTSRSYEQYF
DNA: TGTGCCAGCAGCCCAGGGACTAGCAGATCCTACGAGCAGTACTTC
D: TRBD2
J: TRBJ2-7
V: TRBV7-9
size: few

CDR3: CASSSGQGVTEAFF
DNA: TGTGCCAGCAGCTCAGGACAGGGGGTCACTGAAGCTTTCTTT
D: TRBD1
J: TRBJ1-1
V: TRBV7-9
size: many

CDR3: CASSLLVAEQFF
DNA: TGTGCCAGCAGCTTACTAGTAGCGGAGCAGTTCTTC
D: -
J: TRBJ2-1
V: TRBV7-3
size: -

CDR3: CASSRGGIYQPQHF
DNA: TGTGCCAGCAGTCGAGGAGGGATTTATCAGCCCCAGCATTTT
D: -
J: TRBJ1-5
V: TRBV28
size: few

CDR3: CASSLTAGTSGSYEQYF
DNA: TGCGCCAGCAGCTTGACCGCCGGGACTAGCGGGAGTTACGAGCAGTACTTC
D: TRBD2
J: TRBJ2-7
V: TRBV5-1
size: once

CDR3: CASSQRGVRETQYF
DNA: TGTGCCAGCAGCCAACGGGGGGTTCGGGAGACCCAGTACTTC
D: TRBD2
J: TRBJ2-5
V: TRBV11-2
size: -

CDR3: CAWSVTGRQPQHF
DNA: TGTGCCTGGAGTGTTACAGGGAGGCAGCCCCAGCATTTT
D: -
J: TRBJ1-5
V: TRBV30
size: -